This paragraph reports one T cell receptor beta chain. Trimming removed 2 bases at V and 7 bases at J, with 12 bases between. CDR3 length: 14 amino acids. The germline V gene encodes CDR1 SGHTA and CDR2 FQGNSA. This record comes from a study of cytomegalovirus exposure and HLA in healthy donors. Researchers ran the PCR with 60 Vbeta and 13 Jbeta primers. Using immunoSEQ multiplex PCR, the repertoire was profiled, and TCRdb retains in-frame clones only, with some absent. Of about 150,000 clones in the sample, over 70% were seen once. The clonotype comes from a woman between 50 and 59 years old in good health and CMV-seropositive. Sequenced: PBMCs. The chain links TRBV7-2 to TRBJ2-1; a possible D gene is TRBD2 (6 bases). CDR3 coding DNA: TGTGCCAGCAGCTTAAGATCTAGCGTAAATGAGCAGTTCTTC. Protein sequence: CASSLRSSVNEQFF. The variable domain in full, with the rest retrieved from reference TRBV7-2 and TRBJ2-1, is GAGVSQSPSNKVTEKGKDVELRCDPISGHTALYWYRQSLGQGLEFLIYFQGNSAPDKSGLPSDRFSAERTGGSVSTLTIQRTQQEDSAVYLCASSLRSSVNEQFFGPGTRLTVL.